This TCR beta chain was identified during a study of T cell responses to AZD1222 COVID-19 vaccine. Study-level findings and limits: There were mostly white British donors and more females than males, and clonal diversity was possibly underestimated. Nearly half of spike-specific TCRs reportedly go after variant regions that carry no mutations. Repertoires were sampled only after the peak T cell response. Researchers report vaccine-associated CD4 TCRs spanning spike, with dominance at 160-218 and 743-854.

J lost 4 bases, V lost 4 bases, and 9 bases had no gene match. The CDR3 is 16 residues long. From germline, CDR1 is KGHDR and CDR2 SFDVKD. Concerning this clone itself: The antigen is not known.

Data came from immunoSEQ multiplex PCR; TCRdb stores just in-frame clones and leaves some out. The repertoire holds approximately 110,000 clones, with around 94% as singletons. V usage is TRBV24-1 and J usage is TRBJ2-1, with TRBD1 matching over 7 bases. The sequenced sample was peripheral blood, obtained on day 0 of AZD1222 vaccination. This receptor was taken from an adult in good health. DNA for the CDR3: TGTGCCACCAGTGACCCAGGGGGAGTGGGGTACAATGAGCAGTTCTTC. Its translation is CATSDPGGVGYNEQFF.